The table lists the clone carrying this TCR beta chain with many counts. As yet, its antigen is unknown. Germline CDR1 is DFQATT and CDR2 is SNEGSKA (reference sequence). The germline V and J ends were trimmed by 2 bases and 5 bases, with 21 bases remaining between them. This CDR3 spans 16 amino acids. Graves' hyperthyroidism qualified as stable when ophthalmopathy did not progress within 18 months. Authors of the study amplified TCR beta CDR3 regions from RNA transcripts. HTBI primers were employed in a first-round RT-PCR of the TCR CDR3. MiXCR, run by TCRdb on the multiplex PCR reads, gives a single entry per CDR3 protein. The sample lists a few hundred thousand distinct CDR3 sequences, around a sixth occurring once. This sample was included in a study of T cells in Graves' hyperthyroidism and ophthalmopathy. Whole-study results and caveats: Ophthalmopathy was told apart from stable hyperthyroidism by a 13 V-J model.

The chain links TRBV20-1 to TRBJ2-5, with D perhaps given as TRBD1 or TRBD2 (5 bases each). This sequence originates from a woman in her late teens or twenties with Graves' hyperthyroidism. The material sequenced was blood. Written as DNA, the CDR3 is TGCAGTGCTAGAATTCGAGGGGCCGCACATGTGGAGACCCAGTACTTC. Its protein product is CSARIRGAAHVETQYF.